The clone carrying this T cell receptor beta chain was observed at least ten times. V was trimmed by 2 bases and J by 3 bases, leaving 10 bases between them. The CDR3 contains 14 residues. Germline CDR1 reads SNHLY; CDR2 reads FYNNEI. The sample comes from a study of T-cell reconstitution after alpha-beta-depleted transplantation in children. During its preparation, the TCRbeta library received unique molecular identifiers. Via MiXCR, TCRdb re-called the PCR reads, giving one row per CDR3 protein. The sample lists over 70,000 distinct CDR3 sequences, about 8% occurring once. The sequenced sample was PBMCs from the stem cell graft donor, obtained from the stem cell graft. The TCR sequence derives from a human donor who donated a stem cell graft to a child with congenital amegakaryocytic thrombocytopenia. The chain combines TRBV2 with TRBJ1-1; D may be TRBD1 (5 bases). The CDR3 DNA sequence: TGTGCCAGCAGTGAAATCAGGGAGGACACTGAAGCTTTCTTT. Its protein product is CASSEIREDTEAFF. Looking up the rest from reference TRBV2 and TRBJ1-1 gives the full variable domain: EPEVTQTPSHQVTQMGQEVILRCVPISNHLYFYWYRQILGQKVEFLVSFYNNEISEKSEIFDDQFSVERPDGSNFTLKIRSTKLEDSAMYFCASSEIREDTEAFFGQGTRLTVV.